The 32 T cell receptor beta chains below all came from one sample that was sequenced in a study of blood T cell repertoires in COVID-19. Assay used: immunoSEQ multiplex PCR; TCRdb lists only in-frame clones, some missing. The sample records some 150,000 clones, over 80% being singletons. Sequencing input: peripheral blood. The receptors here all came from a man between 50 and 59 years old who had recovered from COVID-19.

The count of this clone is one. V and J are TRBV5-8 and TRBJ2-5; 10 nucleotides align to TRBD2. CDR1 is SGHTS, CDR2 YDEGEE, per germline. This CDR3 region has 15 residues. Trimming cost V 3 bases and J 5 bases; bases outside gene matches: 7. CDR3 bases: TGTGCCAGCAGCTATGGACTAGCGGAGGGGGAGACCCAGTACTTC. This encodes CASSYGLAEGETQYF.

V and J are TRBV7-2 and TRBJ2-2, with D unclear. The CDR3 is 14 residues long. The V and J ends lost 1 base and 6 bases respectively, with 9 bases between them. Germline assignment: CDR1 SGHTA and CDR2 FQGNSA. Here the CDR3 DNA reads TGTGCCAGCAGCTTAGGTGGTTCGGCCGGGGAGCTGTTTTTT. Its translation: CASSLGGSAGELFF.

The chain joins TRBV4-3 to TRBJ1-1, with D perhaps TRBD1 (6 bases). Trimming shortened V by 4 bases and J by 5 bases, and 11 bases separated the two germline ends. Per germline, CDR1 LGHNA and CDR2 YSLEER. The CDR3 runs 13 residues. The CDR3 sequence is CASSRDRPTEAFF. CDR3 DNA: TGCGCCAGCAGCCGCGACAGGCCTACTGAAGCTTTCTTT.

This chain joins TRBV5-4 and TRBJ1-1; 9 bases line up with TRBD1. The CDR3 spans 15 residues. From germline, CDR1 is SGHNT and CDR2 YYREEE (reference sequence). V gave up 3 bases and J gave up 0 bases; unmatched junction bases: 3. Written as DNA, the CDR3 is TGTGCCAGCAGCTCTAGGGACAGGGTGAACACTGAAGCTTTCTTT. It codes for CASSSRDRVNTEAFF.

V is TRBV5-1 and J is TRBJ2-7, with D possibly matching TRBD2 (5 bases). Germline V lookup: CDR1 SGHRS, CDR2 YFSETQ. CDR3 size: 13 residues. V lost 3 bases and J 5 bases, leaving 12 bases between the germline ends. Here the CDR3 reads CASSSGNEDEQYF. The CDR3 DNA reads as TGCGCCAGCAGCTCCGGGAACGAGGACGAGCAGTACTTC.

The chain joins TRBV5-1 to TRBJ1-2, with a tentative D call TRBD1 (5 bases). Germline CDR1 reads SGHRS; CDR2 reads YFSETQ. The CDR3 covers 18 residues. Trimming took 0 bases from V and 0 from J, leaving 18 bases between them. The CDR3 DNA reads as TGCGCCAGCAGCTTGGCGGGGGGGATGGACAAGGCTAACTATGGCTACACCTTC. Protein: CASSLAGGMDKANYGYTF.

The rearrangement joins TRBV14 to TRBJ1-1; TRBD1 matches at 8 bases. Germline V gene data show CDR1 as SGHDN and CDR2 as FVKESK. Trimming at V came to 0 bases and at J to 0 bases, leaving 15 bases not matched to a gene. The CDR3 is 20 residues long. The CDR3 region is CASSQDHQGAGSWVNTEAFF. The CDR3 DNA sequence: TGTGCCAGCAGCCAAGATCACCAGGGGGCGGGATCCTGGGTGAACACTGAAGCTTTCTTT. The full variable domain, its missing parts supplied by reference TRBV14 and TRBJ1-1, is EAGVTQFPSHSVIEKGQTVTLRCDPISGHDNLYWYRRVMGKEIKFLLHFVKESKQDESGMPNNRFLAERTGGTYSTLKVQPAELEDSGVYFCASSQDHQGAGSWVNTEAFFGQGTRLTVV.

J is TRBJ2-1 and V is TRBV18; 9 positions match TRBD2. Unmatched junction bases numbered 2, after V lost 0 bases and J lost 2 bases. The CDR3 runs to 16 residues. Germline loops: CDR1 KGHSH, CDR2 LQKENI. CDR3 in DNA: TGTGCCAGCTCACCACCTGCGGGGGGGACCTACAATGAGCAGTTCTTC. Translated: CASSPPAGGTYNEQFF.

The chain is built from TRBV2 and TRBJ2-3, with D possibly being TRBD1 (6 bases). The CDR3 sequence is 15 residues long. From germline, CDR1 is SNHLY and CDR2 FYNNEI. V shed 7 bases and J shed 2 bases, with 16 bases lying between them. The CDR3 here is CASTSWDTNTDTQYF. CDR3 bases: TGTGCCAGCACTTCTTGGGACACAAACACAGATACGCAGTATTTT.

This clone came up a few times. This chain connects TRBV19 to TRBJ1-5; D might be TRBD1 (6 bases). V was pared by 6 bases and J by 7 bases, with 16 bases between. This CDR3 spans 14 amino acids. Germline CDR1 LNHDA, CDR2 SQIVND (reference sequence). CDR3 sequence: CASSPTGNRQPQHF. The DNA for the CDR3 is TGTGCCAGTAGCCCTACAGGGAATAGGCAGCCCCAGCATTTT.

The chain recombines TRBV6-5 with TRBJ1-5; D gene uncertain. V was clipped by 4 bases and J by 4 bases, with 11 bases between them. Germline V gene lookup returns CDR1 MNHEY and CDR2 SVGAGI. The CDR3 runs to 14 residues. Written as DNA, the CDR3 is TGTGCCAGCAGTTTTGGCAGACAAAATCAGCCCCAGCATTTT. This gives the protein CASSFGRQNQPQHF.

The V gene is TRBV4-1, the J gene TRBJ2-7, with 8 positions matching TRBD1. The trim removed 0 bases at V and 6 bases at J, leaving 7 bases unmatched. Germline CDR1 and CDR2: MGHRA and YSYEKL. The CDR3 sequence is 15 residues long. The CDR3 coding sequence is TGCGCCAGCAGCCAAGACTTCAGGGGGCGAGCCGAGCAGTACTTC. Translated: CASSQDFRGRAEQYF.

The chain carries TRBV3-1 (or the pseudogene TRBV3-2) and TRBJ1-2, with D perhaps matching TRBD1 (5 bases). The CDR3 spans 12 residues. Trimming left V 4 bases short and J 4 bases short, with 7 bases between. Germline loops: CDR1 LGHDT, CDR2 YNNKEL (reference sequence). Here the CDR3 reads CASSLGAYGYTF. The CDR3 bases are TGTGCCAGCAGCCTTGGGGCCTATGGCTACACCTTC.

This sequence joins TRBV19 and TRBJ2-7; D is possibly TRBD2 (5 bases). Germline CDR1 reads LNHDA; CDR2 reads SQIVND (reference sequence). The CDR3 loop spans 13 amino acids. The ends were cut back, 6 bases at V and 1 base at J, with 10 bases in the middle. In nucleotides, the CDR3 is TGTGCCAGTAGATTCGAGGGTTCCTACGAGCAGTACTTC. This translates into CASRFEGSYEQYF.

The gene calls are TRBV6-5 and TRBJ1-1, with TRBD1 as a possible D gene (5 bases). Per germline, CDR1 MNHEY and CDR2 SVGAGI. The V and J ends lost 2 bases and 4 bases respectively, with 17 bases between them. The CDR3 is made up of 16 amino acids. The CDR3 sequence: CASSYPERGGGTEAFF. CDR3 bases: TGTGCCAGCAGTTACCCCGAGCGGGGCGGGGGCACTGAAGCTTTCTTT.

This chain links TRBV15 with TRBJ2-2; 11 bases fit TRBD2. CDR1 and CDR2 (germline): LNHNV, YYDKDF (reference sequence). This CDR3 is 20 amino acids long. V lost 3 bases and J lost 4; bases outside the gene matches: 16. As DNA, the CDR3 is TGTGCCACCAGCAGGGAGGTCGGGCTAGCGGGGGGCCGGGGCACCGGGGAGCTGTTTTTT. Protein: CATSREVGLAGGRGTGELFF.

The chain employs TRBV7-2 and TRBJ1-1; 9 bases agree with TRBD1. There are 15 residues in the CDR3. The germline gives CDR1 SGHTA, CDR2 FQGNSA. Germline trimming cut 5 bases from V and 6 bases from J; bases unmatched to any gene: 10. The CDR3 sequence: CASSVTGGLGPEAFF. The CDR3 DNA sequence: TGTGCCAGCAGCGTAACAGGGGGCTTGGGCCCTGAAGCTTTCTTT.

There are a few counts of this clone. The chain carries TRBV7-9 and TRBJ2-1, with 9 bases that match TRBD1. Trimming took 5 bases from V and 2 from J; bases not matched to a gene: 4. This CDR3 has 15 amino acids. CDR1 is SEHNR and CDR2 is FQNEAQ in the germline V gene (reference sequence). The CDR3 spells CASSPQGAPYNEQFF. Here the CDR3 DNA reads TGTGCCAGCAGCCCACAGGGGGCCCCCTACAATGAGCAGTTCTTC.

V and J are TRBV6-5 and TRBJ2-7; tentatively, D is TRBD1 (6 bases). The CDR3 runs to 13 residues. Trimming stripped 4 bases from V and 5 bases from J, with 12 bases between. CDR1 MNHEY and CDR2 SVGAGI come from the germline V gene. For the CDR3, the DNA is TGTGCCAGCAGTTTTACAGGGTTTAACGAGCAGTACTTC. Its protein is CASSFTGFNEQYF.

V usage is TRBV4-1 and J usage is TRBJ1-1, with TRBD1 identical over 8 bases. V lost 3 bases to trimming and J lost 3 bases; unmatched junction nucleotides: 6. Germline V CDR1 and CDR2: MGHRA, YSYEKL. This CDR3 is built from 15 residues. The CDR3 here is CASSQFMGQDTEAFF. CDR3 nucleotides: TGCGCCAGCAGCCAGTTTATGGGACAGGACACTGAAGCTTTCTTT.

The chain joins TRBV29-1 to TRBJ1-1, with D unresolved. Germline V gene data show CDR1 as SQVTM and CDR2 as ANQGSEA. CDR3 length equals 14 residues. With 7 bases removed from V and 1 base from J, the gap between germline ends came to 16 bases. This CDR3 reads CSGLAGGPNTEAFF. Written as DNA, the CDR3 is TGCAGCGGCCTTGCGGGCGGGCCGAACACTGAAGCTTTCTTT.

The chain links TRBV18 to TRBJ2-7, with 8 bases fitting TRBD1. V shed 4 bases and J 5 bases; nucleotides not matched to a gene: 7. This CDR3 has 14 amino acids. Germline CDR1 is KGHSH and CDR2 is LQKENI. The CDR3 is CASSHTGGNDEQYF. The CDR3 region has the DNA TGTGCCAGCTCACACACAGGGGGGAACGACGAGCAGTACTTC.

The rearrangement joins TRBV12-3 or TRBV12-4 to TRBJ2-1; 10 bases fit TRBD1. The V gene end was trimmed by 6 bases and the J gene end by 9 bases; junction bases not matched to a gene: 5. The CDR3 covers 13 residues. The CDR3: CASSPGQGGEQFF. CDR3 DNA sequence: TGTGCCAGCAGCCCCGGACAGGGGGGTGAGCAGTTCTTC.

V and J are TRBV7-9 and TRBJ2-1, with TRBD1 matching over 10 bases. Germline values: CDR1 SEHNR, CDR2 FQNEAQ (reference sequence). This CDR3 has 16 residues. V shed 5 bases and J 6 bases; nucleotides not matched to a gene: 10. In DNA form, the CDR3 reads TGTGCCAGCAGCCGAGGGACAGGGGTGGTGGGCAATGAGCAGTTCTTC. Its protein product is CASSRGTGVVGNEQFF. Drawing the rest from reference TRBV7-9 and TRBJ2-1, the complete variable domain is DTGVSQNPRHKITKRGQNVTFRCDPISEHNRLYWYRQTLGQGPEFLTYFQNEAQLEKSRLLSDRFSAERPKGSFSTLEIQRTEQGDSAMYLCASSRGTGVVGNEQFFGPGTRLTVL.

The rearrangement links TRBV6-5 to TRBJ1-4, with no clear D. This CDR3 region has 14 residues. Germline values: CDR1 MNHEY, CDR2 SVGAGI. Trimming cost V 6 bases and J 0 bases, with 8 bases left between them. CDR3 DNA: TGTGCCAGCAGCGAGGTTGCAACTAATGAAAAACTGTTTTTT. It encodes CASSEVATNEKLFF.

V gene TRBV5-1 combines with J gene TRBJ2-1; TRBD1 matches at 9 bases. From germline, CDR1 is SGHRS and CDR2 YFSETQ. Trimming at V came to 0 bases and at J to 3 bases, leaving 1 base not matched to a gene. The CDR3 sequence is 15 residues long. The CDR3 loop is CASSLGDRDYNEQFF. The CDR3 bases are TGCGCCAGCAGCTTGGGGGACAGGGACTACAATGAGCAGTTCTTC.

CDR3 residues: CASSLNGEAYEQYF. CDR3 in DNA: TGTGCCAGCAGCTTAAACGGTGAGGCCTACGAGCAGTACTTC. The chain carries TRBV5-8 and TRBJ2-7; the D is unclear. Germline-derived CDR1 and CDR2 are SGHTS and YDEGEE. V lost 2 bases to trimming and J lost 2 bases, with 11 bases between them. The CDR3 runs to 14 residues.

This clone turned up a few times. The V call is TRBV7-2, the J call TRBJ2-5, with 11 positions matching TRBD2. Germline V gene sequence: CDR1 SGHTA, CDR2 FQGNSA. There are 15 residues in the CDR3. V was pared by 5 bases and J by 7 bases, with 9 bases of the junction left unmatched. For the CDR3, the DNA is TGTGCCAGCAGCCATAGCGGGGGGGCATCGGGGACCCAGTACTTC. Its translation: CASSHSGGASGTQYF.

The chain is built from TRBV4-1 and TRBJ1-2; 7 nucleotides match TRBD1. J was trimmed by 2 bases and V by 0 bases; bases with no gene match: 6. The germline CDR1 and CDR2 sequences are MGHRA and YSYEKL. The CDR3 has 16 residues. CDR3 DNA: TGCGCCAGCAGCCAAGAAGGGACAGCGAAAAACTATGGCTACACCTTC. Translation gives CASSQEGTAKNYGYTF.

The chain employs TRBV15 and TRBJ2-3, with D perhaps matching TRBD2 (6 bases). V dropped 3 bases and J dropped 2 bases, with 12 bases sitting between them. CDR1 LNHNV and CDR2 YYDKDF come from the germline V gene (reference sequence). The CDR3 extends over 15 amino acids. The chain's CDR3 is CATSRLALHTDTQYF. CDR3 DNA sequence: TGTGCCACCAGCAGGCTAGCGCTACACACAGATACGCAGTATTTT.

This chain links TRBV7-9 with TRBJ2-1, with 8 bases matching TRBD1. Germline assignment: CDR1 SEHNR and CDR2 FQNEAQ (reference sequence). The CDR3 has 16 amino acids. Trimming at V came to 3 bases and at J to 1 base, leaving 5 bases not matched to a gene. Written as DNA, the CDR3 is TGTGCCAGCAGCTTCCCGGGACAGGATTCCTACAATGAGCAGTTCTTC. Encoded protein: CASSFPGQDSYNEQFF.

This clone was detected only a few times. The V call is TRBV21-1, the J call TRBJ2-2; the table's D gene call, TRBD1, was not cross checked with the DNA. TRBV21-1 is noted as a pseudogene. The CDR3 runs to 14 residues. The CDR3 DNA is TGTGCCAGCAGCAAAGTATCAGACACCGGGGAGCTGTTTTTT. Translation: CASSKVSDTGELFF.